The 11 T cell receptor beta chains in this list originate from one sample, sequenced in a study of tumor and adjacent non-tumor tissue in lung cancer. The template was RNA from unsorted bulk tissue. TCRbeta libraries were built with three rounds of nested PCR, modified from ARM-PCR. Each CDR3 protein is one row after TCRdb ran MiXCR on the multiplex PCR reads. The table shows about 75,000 distinct CDR3 sequences, with about three quarters occurring only once. Input material: lung tumor tissue. The receptors shown here come from a woman in her fifties or sixties with non-small cell lung cancer.

The gene calls are TRBV12-3 or TRBV12-4 and TRBJ2-2; 8 bases agree with TRBD1. The trim removed 7 bases at V and 1 base at J, leaving 5 bases unmatched. The CDR3 extends over 15 amino acids. DNA of the CDR3: TGTGCCAGCAATCGGGACAGGCAGAACACCGGGGAGCTGTTTTTT. This translates into CASNRDRQNTGELFF.

This clonotype has a single count. The conserved final phenylalanine or tryptophan is absent from the CDR3, which likely points to a read error. The chain couples TRBV28 to TRBJ1-5, with 9 bases matching TRBD1. V lost 3 bases, J lost 9 bases, and 9 bases stayed unmatched. The CDR3 has 15 residues. Germline V gene lookup returns CDR1 MDHEN and CDR2 SYDVKM. The CDR3 loop reads CASSFPGTGYRPQHS. CDR3 coding DNA: TGTGCCAGCAGTTTCCCCGGGACAGGGTATCGGCCCCAGCATTCT.

V and J are TRBV5-1 and TRBJ2-7; tentative D call: TRBD1 (5 bases). The V end lost 4 bases, the J end lost 9 bases, and 23 bases lay between the germline ends. This CDR3 is 15 amino acids long. Germline loops: CDR1 SGHRS, CDR2 YFSETQ. The CDR3 reads CASSLNGQGIGGQYF. The CDR3 nucleotides read TGCGCCAGCAGCCTCAACGGACAAGGGATAGGCGGGCAGTACTTC.

The chain is built from TRBV6-1 and TRBJ2-7, with D maybe TRBD1 (6 bases). The germline V gene encodes CDR1 MNHNS and CDR2 SASEGT. The CDR3 is 13 residues long. Trimming left V 8 bases short and J 10 bases short, with 21 bases between. The CDR3 sequence: CASHRQQGSEQYF. CDR3 nucleotide sequence: TGTGCCAGCCATAGACAACAGGGCAGCGAACAGTACTTC.

Of note for this clonotype: This may come from a read error, since a much larger clone is one base off. V and J are TRBV19 and TRBJ2-5; possible D gene TRBD1, 6 bases. The CDR3 runs 14 residues. The V and J ends lost 8 bases and 7 bases respectively, with 20 bases between them. Looked up from germline, CDR1 is LNHDA and CDR2 is SQIVND (reference sequence). The CDR3, as DNA: TGTGCCAGTTCCAGGGGAGAGTTTCCAGGGACCCAGTACTTC. This codes for CASSRGEFPGTQYF.

This chain joins TRBV11-2 and TRBJ2-5, with 9 bases aligning to TRBD2. This CDR3 has 16 residues. Per the germline V gene, CDR1 is SGHAT and CDR2 is FQNNGV. J gave up 14 bases and V 5 bases, and 21 bases lay outside the gene matches. The CDR3 sequence: CASSLRTGTSLGIQYF. Written as DNA, the CDR3 is TGTGCCAGCAGCCTCAGAACCGGGACTAGCCTGGGGATCCAATACTTC.

To note about this clonotype: The conserved phenylalanine or tryptophan normally closing the CDR3 is absent here, so this likely arose from a read error. This chain links TRBV5-6 with TRBJ2-5, with D hard to call. The CDR3 covers 11 residues. Germline V gives CDR1 SGHDT, CDR2 YYEEEE. For the CDR3, the DNA is TGTGACAGCAGCCTTTCAGAGACACAGTACCTC. Translation: CDSSLSETQYL.

On this clonotype itself: A read error is likely, as this CDR3 ends without the conserved phenylalanine or tryptophan. It is unclear where the CDR3 begins or ends on the DNA, so no DNA is shown, and the CDR3 is as TCRdb lists it. The chain carries TRBV11-2 and TRBJ2-1; the D call in the table, TRBD2, was not verified against the DNA. CDR1 SGHAT and CDR2 FQNNGV come from the germline V gene. The CDR3 is made up of 13 amino acids, end residues included. CDR3 in amino acids: CAEGEEGPREQLL.

Comments on this clonotype: One end of the junction does not line up with germline, which may come from a read error. The rearrangement joins TRBV6-5 to TRBJ1-1; D not resolved. Germline loops: CDR1 MNHEY, CDR2 SVGAGI. This CDR3 spans 14 amino acids. Here the CDR3 reads CASNRSGTNTEAFF. The DNA of the CDR3 is TGTGCCAGCAACCGATCGGGAACGAACACTGAAGCTTTCTTC.

This clonotype was observed a few times. This CDR3 is missing its conserved last phenylalanine or tryptophan, likely due to a read error. J is TRBJ2-1 and V is TRBV29-1, with D possibly matching TRBD1 (6 bases). This CDR3 is built from 12 residues. Germline V lookup: CDR1 SQVTM, CDR2 ANQGSEA. CDR3 nucleotide sequence: TGCAGCGGGATCGGACAGTACAGTGAGCAGTTCCTC. Protein product: CSGIGQYSEQFL.

As to this clonotype: This is likely a read error, given that the CDR3 carries no conserved phenylalanine or tryptophan at its end. This chain connects TRBV5-5 to TRBJ1-6, with D maybe TRBD1 (5 bases). V lost 3 bases, J lost 7 bases, and 14 bases lay in between. Per the germline V gene, CDR1 is SGHKS and CDR2 is YYEKEE (reference sequence). The length of the CDR3 is 15 residues. This CDR3 is CASSSTRGSNSPLHI. For the CDR3, the DNA is TGTGCCAGCAGCTCCACAAGGGGCTCGAATTCACCCCTCCACATT.